Each of the 29 T cell receptor beta chains below was sequenced from the same sample in a study of T cells in Graves' hyperthyroidism and ophthalmopathy. Amplified TCR beta CDR3 regions came from RNA transcripts. A set of HTBI primers served as the primers for a first-round RT-PCR of the TCR CDR3. TCRdb re-derived calls from the multiplex PCR reads in MiXCR, one entry per CDR3 protein. Seen here are hundreds of thousands of distinct CDR3 sequences, 35% observed once, and the top ten hold roughly 30%. The sequenced sample consisted of blood. The receptor set was obtained from a woman aged 40 to 49 with Graves' hyperthyroidism.

Concerning this clonotype itself: At one end, the junction sequence differs from germline, possibly due to a read error. This chain links TRBV5-1 with TRBJ1-5; no reliable D call. Germline V CDR1 and CDR2: SGHRS, YFSETQ. The CDR3 sequence is 18 residues long. CDR3 sequence (DNA): TGCGCCAGCAGCTTCAAGATTTCCAGCCCCTATAGCTATCAGCCCCAGCATTTT. This gives the protein CASSFKISSPYSYQPQHF.

This clonotype was recorded at least ten times. The chain combines TRBV7-2 with TRBJ1-2; D is ambiguous. CDR1 and CDR2 from the germline V gene are SGHTA and FQGNSA. V lost 1 base and J 4 bases, leaving 7 bases between the germline ends. The CDR3 covers 13 residues. The CDR3 spells CASSLEQIYGYTF. For the CDR3, the DNA is TGTGCCAGCAGCTTAGAACAGATCTATGGCTACACCTTC.

This clonotype has just a few counts. This chain connects TRBV19 to TRBJ1-1; TRBD1 agrees at 9 bases. This CDR3 region has 13 residues. Trimming cost V 11 bases and J 6 bases; bases outside gene matches: 10. Germline CDR1 reads LNHDA; CDR2 reads SQIVND (reference sequence). Here the CDR3 DNA reads TGTGCCTCAAACAGGGGGCGAGAATCTGAAGCTTTCTTT. As protein: CASNRGRESEAFF.

This clonotype was detected ten times or more. The chain is built from TRBV5-1 and TRBJ1-1; no definite D call. Germline CDR1 reads SGHRS; CDR2 reads YFSETQ. CDR3 length: 13 amino acids. V lost 1 base, J lost 5 bases, and 9 bases lay in between. CDR3 protein: CASSLFGLTEAFF. DNA of the CDR3: TGCGCCAGCAGCTTGTTTGGGTTGACTGAAGCTTTCTTT. Full variable domain (outside the CDR3, taken from reference TRBV5-1 and TRBJ1-1): KAGVTQTPRYLIKTRGQQVTLSCSPISGHRSVSWYQQTPGQGLQFLFEYFSETQRNKGNFPGRFSGRQFSNSRSEMNVSTLELGDSALYLCASSLFGLTEAFFGQGTRLTVV.

This chain joins TRBV2 and TRBJ2-5; 11 bases are shared with TRBD2. The CDR3 runs to 15 residues. Germline trimming cut 5 bases from V and 3 bases from J; bases unmatched to any gene: 5. Germline V gene sequence: CDR1 SNHLY, CDR2 FYNNEI. CDR3 DNA sequence: TGTGCCAGCAGTTTCCTGACTAGCGGGGAAGAGACCCAGTACTTC. Protein: CASSFLTSGEETQYF.

This clonotype has just a few counts. The chain carries TRBV7-2 and TRBJ2-2; 9 bases are a match to TRBD1. Germline values: CDR1 SGHTA, CDR2 FQGNSA. With V trimmed by 5 bases and J by 2 bases, 3 bases remained unmatched. The CDR3 extends over 15 amino acids. The CDR3 DNA reads as TGTGCCAGCAGCGAGGACAGGGGCAACACCGGGGAGCTGTTTTTT. Protein sequence: CASSEDRGNTGELFF.

This clonotype was seen many times. The CDR3 spells CASRPDFSGNTIYF. The CDR3, as DNA: TGTGCCAGCCGCCCTGACTTCTCTGGAAACACCATATATTTT. The chain employs TRBV12-3 or TRBV12-4 and TRBJ1-3, with no clear D. V was cut by 8 bases and J by 0 bases, with 11 bases left in between. This CDR3 region has 14 residues.

This clonotype was detected only a few times. In nucleotides, the CDR3 is TGTGCCAGCAGCCAAGAGGGACAGGGCCTAGGAGGGGCCAACGTCCTGACTTTC. Encoded protein: CASSQEGQGLGGANVLTF. The chain carries TRBV14 and TRBJ2-6; 9 bases align to TRBD1. The CDR3 runs to 18 residues. From germline, CDR1 is SGHDN and CDR2 FVKESK. The ends lost 0 bases at V and 4 bases at J; junction bases unmatched: 7.

The V call is TRBV7-2, the J call TRBJ1-5, with a tentative D call TRBD1 (5 bases). This CDR3 contains 16 residues. V shed 4 bases and J shed 7 bases, with 20 bases lying between them. Germline assignment: CDR1 SGHTA and CDR2 FQGNSA. CDR3 nucleotide sequence: TGTGCCAGCAGCTGGAGTCAGGGTAGGGATGGGCAGCCCCAGCATTTT. Translating gives CASSWSQGRDGQPQHF.

Ten or more counts support this clonotype. J is TRBJ1-3 and V is TRBV20-1; weak D call: TRBD1 (6 bases). The CDR3 length is 14 residues. V gave up 3 bases and J gave up 3 bases, with 12 bases separating them. Germline values: CDR1 DFQATT, CDR2 SNEGSKA (reference sequence). This CDR3 is CSARRDIVGNTIYF. The CDR3 DNA is TGCAGTGCTAGGCGGGACATCGTTGGAAACACCATATATTTT.

The table lists this clonotype with many counts. Here the CDR3 reads CASLTKRAATRQGQETQYF. CDR3 DNA: TGTGCCAGCCTAACCAAGAGGGCGGCTACGAGACAGGGCCAAGAGACCCAGTACTTC. The chain carries TRBV7-9 and TRBJ2-5, with 7 nucleotides matching TRBD1. Germline CDR1 reads SEHNR; CDR2 reads FQNEAQ (reference sequence). J gave up 1 base and V 8 bases, and 22 bases lay outside the gene matches. This CDR3 contains 19 residues.

The table lists this clonotype with a few counts. The junction shows a germline mismatch at one end, possibly a read error. This sequence joins TRBV7-2 and TRBJ2-7; TRBD2 matches 15 bases. The CDR3 runs 18 residues. CDR1 and CDR2 from the germline V gene are SGHTA and FQGNSA. CDR3 in DNA: TGCGCCAGCAGCCGATCGGGACTAGCGGGAGGACCGGGCTACGAGCAGTACTTC. It yields the protein CASSRSGLAGGPGYEQYF.

This clonotype has at least ten counts. DNA of the CDR3: TGCAGCGTTGATCAGACAGGGGCCTATGGCTACACCTTC. Its protein is CSVDQTGAYGYTF. The chain uses TRBV29-1 and TRBJ1-2, with TRBD1 matching over 8 bases. The CDR3 loop spans 13 amino acids. The J segment lost 4 bases and the V segment lost 3 bases, leaving 4 bases of the junction unmatched. The germline V gene has CDR1 SQVTM and CDR2 ANQGSEA.

The rearrangement joins TRBV19 to TRBJ2-7, with D possibly TRBD1 on 6 matching bases. Germline CDR1 reads LNHDA; CDR2 reads SQIVND (reference sequence). Trimming removed 4 bases at V and 2 bases at J, with 15 bases between. The CDR3 spans 15 residues. The CDR3 DNA is TGTGCCAGTAGTACCGAACAGGGACCCCCCTACGAGCAGTACTTC. Amino acids: CASSTEQGPPYEQYF. Complete variable domain (other parts from reference TRBV19 and TRBJ2-7): DGGITQSPKYLFRKEGQNVTLSCEQNLNHDAMYWYRQDPGQGLRLIYYSQIVNDFQKGDIAEGYSVSREKKESFPLTVTSAQKNPTAFYLCASSTEQGPPYEQYFGPGTRLTVT.

This clonotype was detected many times. The chain employs TRBV10-3 and TRBJ2-2, with 9 nucleotides matching TRBD1. Trimming at V came to 6 bases and at J to 3 bases, leaving 2 bases not matched to a gene. The germline V gene encodes CDR1 ENHRY and CDR2 SYGVKD. There are 14 residues in the CDR3. CDR3 loop: CAIRRTGDTGELFF. The CDR3 nucleotides are TGTGCCATCAGGAGGACAGGGGACACCGGGGAGCTGTTTTTT.

The rearrangement uses TRBV9 and TRBJ2-3, with D unresolved. CDR3 size: 13 residues. The germline gives CDR1 SGDLS, CDR2 YYNGEE. Between the trimmed V and J ends, which lost 1 base and 3 bases, there was a span of 6 bases. In nucleotides, the CDR3 is TGTGCCAGCAGCGTATCTCCTACAGATACGCAGTATTTT. Translated: CASSVSPTDTQYF.

This clonotype has a handful of counts. V gene TRBV12-3 or TRBV12-4 combines with J gene TRBJ1-2; 7 positions agree with TRBD1. V trimming: 2 bases; J trimming: 8 bases; junction bases outside the gene matches: 5. The CDR3 loop spans 13 amino acids. This CDR3 reads CASSLTRGKGYTF. CDR3 nucleotide sequence: TGTGCCAGCAGTTTAACCAGGGGGAAGGGCTACACCTTC.

This clonotype was detected many times. The V gene is TRBV12-3 or TRBV12-4, the J gene TRBJ2-7, with D unclear. Trimming stripped 4 bases from V and 3 bases from J, with 10 bases between. The CDR3 totals 13 residues. The CDR3 loop is CASSSLDNYEQYF. In DNA form, the CDR3 reads TGTGCCAGCAGTTCCCTCGACAACTACGAGCAGTACTTC.

The chain employs TRBV6-6 and TRBJ2-3, with 8 positions matching TRBD1. The CDR3 covers 16 residues. CDR1 and CDR2 from the germline V gene are MNHNY and SVGAGI (reference sequence). V was clipped by 4 bases and J by 4 bases; unmatched bases: 10. The CDR3 nucleotides are TGTGCCAGCAGTTTCAACGACAGGGGTCGCCCAGATACGCAGTATTTT. As protein: CASSFNDRGRPDTQYF.

The chain is built from TRBV6-5 and TRBJ1-1; D not certain. V lost 0 bases, J lost 5 bases, and 13 bases lay in between. The CDR3 is made up of 15 amino acids. The germline V gene encodes CDR1 MNHEY and CDR2 SVGAGI. The CDR3 DNA reads TGTGCCAGCAGTTACTCTCCTGCGCTTGGGACTGAAGCTTTCTTT. The encoded protein is CASSYSPALGTEAFF.

The V gene is TRBV5-4, the J gene TRBJ1-2, with a tentative D call TRBD1 (6 bases). The ends were cut back, 6 bases at V and 3 bases at J, with 15 bases in the middle. Germline V gene sequence: CDR1 SGHNT, CDR2 YYREEE (reference sequence). The CDR3 runs 14 residues. CDR3 loop: CASTLGAAHYGYTF. CDR3 coding DNA: TGTGCCAGCACCCTGGGGGCGGCCCACTATGGCTACACCTTC.

The chain links TRBV2 to TRBJ1-1; 9 positions agree with TRBD1. Germline assignment: CDR1 SNHLY and CDR2 FYNNEI. There are 14 residues in the CDR3. With 7 bases clipped from V and 8 bases from J, the junction kept 11 bases outside the gene matches. In DNA form, the CDR3 reads TGTGCCAGCACCCCGGGACAGGGCGCCACGGAAGCTTTCTTT. Its protein is CASTPGQGATEAFF.

There are many counts of this clonotype. The chain joins TRBV7-2 to TRBJ2-5; 8 bases match TRBD2. V gave up 1 base and J gave up 5 bases; unmatched junction bases: 6. The CDR3 covers 15 residues. CDR1 and CDR2 from the germline V gene are SGHTA and FQGNSA. CDR3 sequence reads: CASSLEAGGGETQYF. CDR3 DNA sequence: TGTGCCAGCAGCTTAGAGGCGGGGGGAGGGGAGACCCAGTACTTC. The full variable domain, rest sourced from reference TRBV7-2 and TRBJ2-5, is GAGVSQSPSNKVTEKGKDVELRCDPISGHTALYWYRQSLGQGLEFLIYFQGNSAPDKSGLPSDRFSAERTGGSVSTLTIQRTQQEDSAVYLCASSLEAGGGETQYFGPGTRLLVL.

The rearrangement uses TRBV29-1 and TRBJ2-7; TRBD2 aligns across 8 bases. The CDR3 covers 14 residues. With 4 bases clipped from V and 2 bases from J, the junction kept 7 bases outside the gene matches. Germline assignment: CDR1 SQVTM and CDR2 ANQGSEA. The CDR3 loop is CSVGRGGEAYEQYF. The CDR3 nucleotides are TGCAGCGTTGGACGGGGGGGAGAGGCCTACGAGCAGTACTTC.

There are a few counts of this clonotype. V and J are TRBV7-2 and TRBJ2-7; tentative D call: TRBD2 (5 bases). V was shortened by 8 bases and J by 3 bases, with 20 bases between the two germline ends. Germline V lookup: CDR1 SGHTA, CDR2 FQGNSA. This CDR3 has 15 residues. The CDR3 region is CASSPPSREDYEQYF. The DNA of the CDR3 is TGTGCCAGCTCACCACCGAGCCGGGAAGACTACGAGCAGTACTTC. The variable domain in full, completed from reference TRBV7-2 and TRBJ2-7, reads GAGVSQSPSNKVTEKGKDVELRCDPISGHTALYWYRQSLGQGLEFLIYFQGNSAPDKSGLPSDRFSAERTGGSVSTLTIQRTQQEDSAVYLCASSPPSREDYEQYFGPGTRLTVT.

As DNA, the CDR3 is TGTGCCAGCAGGGTGACAGGGGGAGGTGAAAAACTGTTTTTT. Translating it yields CASRVTGGGEKLFF. This chain joins TRBV7-9 and TRBJ1-4; TRBD1 matches at 9 bases. The J segment lost 7 bases and the V segment lost 6 bases, leaving 6 bases of the junction unmatched. The germline V gene has CDR1 SEHNR and CDR2 FQNEAQ (reference sequence). This CDR3 is 14 amino acids long.

The chain employs TRBV7-3 and TRBJ2-5, with TRBD2 matching over 7 bases. CDR3 length: 18 residues. The V segment lost 2 bases and the J segment 4 bases; nucleotides outside the gene matches: 16. From germline, CDR1 is SGHTA and CDR2 FQGTGA. As DNA, the CDR3 is TGTGCCAGCAGCTTAGGACTAGACTTGAGACCGGACCCAGAGACCCAGTACTTC. The encoded protein is CASSLGLDLRPDPETQYF.

This clonotype was recorded at least ten times. The rearrangement joins TRBV7-9 to TRBJ2-7, with 12 nucleotides matching TRBD2. There are 20 residues in the CDR3. Germline assignment: CDR1 SEHNR and CDR2 FQNEAQ (reference sequence). V trimming: 5 bases; J trimming: 4 bases; junction bases outside the gene matches: 21. As DNA, the CDR3 is TGTGCCAGCAGCCCACCCTCCGTGGATTCTAGCGGGAGGGCCCGTTACGAGCAGTACTTC. The encoded protein is CASSPPSVDSSGRARYEQYF.

The V gene is TRBV19, the J gene TRBJ1-2; 7 bases are shared with TRBD1. The CDR3 length is 11 residues. The germline gives CDR1 LNHDA, CDR2 SQIVND (reference sequence). Trimming at V came to 8 bases and at J to 8 bases, leaving 5 bases not matched to a gene. This chain's CDR3 is CASRQGVGYTF. As DNA, the CDR3 is TGTGCCAGTCGACAGGGTGTAGGCTACACCTTC.